What follows are 19 T cell receptor beta chains derived from one specimen sequenced in a study of cytomegalovirus exposure and HLA in healthy donors. The PCR contained 60 Vbeta and 13 Jbeta primers. Sequencing used immunoSEQ multiplex PCR; TCRdb keeps in-frame clones, though not all of them. The sample records about 220,000 clones, more than 60% being singletons. The sequenced sample was PBMCs. These receptors were taken from a woman aged 25 to 39 in good health and CMV-seronegative.

This clone showed up just once. A junction boundary mismatches the germline segment, possibly from a read error. The J gene is TRBJ1-2, the V gene TRBV7-9; 9 bases match TRBD1. The CDR3 consists of 17 residues. Germline CDR1 is SEHNR and CDR2 is FQNEAQ (reference sequence). The CDR3 protein is CSSSLALDRGRGYGYTF. The CDR3 DNA reads as TGTTCCAGCAGCTTAGCCCTGGACAGGGGTCGAGGCTATGGCTACACCTTC.

The genes are TRBV5-1 and TRBJ2-1; TRBD2 is a possible D gene (6 bases). CDR3 length equals 14 residues. With 1 base removed from V and 7 bases from J, the gap between germline ends came to 12 bases. CDR1 SGHRS and CDR2 YFSETQ come from the germline V gene. The CDR3 DNA is TGCGCCAGCAGCTTGACGTCCCGGGGGAATGAGCAGTTCTTC. Its translation is CASSLTSRGNEQFF.

V usage is TRBV5-6 and J usage is TRBJ2-7; the D gene is possibly TRBD2 (6 bases). The CDR3 covers 16 residues. Germline V gene sequence: CDR1 SGHDT, CDR2 YYEEEE. Trimming pared 4 bases from V and 2 bases from J, leaving 19 bases between. CDR3 protein: CASSGNRDSRPYEQYF. The DNA of the CDR3 is TGTGCCAGCAGCGGAAACCGGGACTCGCGTCCCTACGAGCAGTACTTC.

The V call is TRBV6-1, the J call TRBJ1-6; 8 bases are a match to TRBD1. Looked up from germline, CDR1 is MNHNS and CDR2 is SASEGT. CDR3 size: 15 residues. With V trimmed by 4 bases and J by 6 bases, 5 bases remained unmatched. For the CDR3, the DNA is TGTGCCAGCAGTGTCGGACAGGGCTTTAATTCACCCCTCCACTTT. Protein: CASSVGQGFNSPLHF.

The chain carries TRBV5-5 and TRBJ2-3; weak D call: TRBD1 (5 bases). Germline loops: CDR1 SGHKS, CDR2 YYEKEE (reference sequence). The CDR3 is 15 residues long. V lost 0 bases to trimming and J lost 2 bases, with 10 bases between them. This CDR3 is CASSLGPTATDTQYF. The CDR3 DNA reads as TGTGCCAGCAGCTTGGGGCCGACAGCCACAGATACGCAGTATTTT.

This clone turned up a few times. The chain has TRBV19 and TRBJ2-1; D perhaps matches TRBD1 (6 bases). This CDR3 is built from 18 residues. Germline assignment: CDR1 LNHDA and CDR2 SQIVND (reference sequence). The germline V and J ends were trimmed by 4 bases and 3 bases, with 22 bases remaining between them. The CDR3 reads CASSTMIGTKPDYNEQFF. The CDR3 DNA is TGTGCCAGTAGTACGATGATCGGGACAAAACCCGACTACAATGAGCAGTTCTTC.

CDR3: CASGPEGDRYEKLFF. For the CDR3, the DNA is TGCGCCAGCGGCCCAGAGGGGGACCGATATGAAAAACTGTTTTTT. The chain links TRBV5-1 to TRBJ1-4, with D possibly TRBD1 on 6 matching bases. The CDR3 spans 15 residues. Trimming took 7 bases from V and 6 from J, leaving 19 bases between them. In germline, CDR1 is SGHRS, CDR2 YFSETQ.

This clone was observed a few times. The V call is TRBV7-9, the J call TRBJ1-1, with TRBD1 matching over 9 bases. V dropped 4 bases and J dropped 6; count of bases not matched to a gene: 12. This CDR3 region has 16 residues. Germline V gives CDR1 SEHNR, CDR2 FQNEAQ (reference sequence). For the CDR3, the DNA is TGTGCCAGCAGCTCGGTACCGGGACAGGGAGTAGCTGAAGCTTTCTTT. It specifies CASSSVPGQGVAEAFF.

The chain carries TRBV25-1 and TRBJ1-2; D not resolved. Per the germline V gene, CDR1 is MGHDK and CDR2 is SYGVNS. The CDR3 totals 18 residues. The V end lost 0 bases, the J end lost 5 bases, and 22 bases lay between the germline ends. Here the CDR3 reads CASSEYFGDQRVGYGYTF. DNA for the CDR3: TGTGCCAGCAGTGAATATTTCGGAGATCAGAGGGTTGGATATGGCTACACCTTC.

This clone showed up just once. This chain links TRBV27 with TRBJ2-2; the D gene is possibly TRBD1 (6 bases). The CDR3 is 13 residues long. Germline V gene data show CDR1 as MNHEY and CDR2 as SMNVEV (reference sequence). Trimming cost V 7 bases and J 6 bases, with 12 bases left between them. The CDR3 reads CASNREKAGELFF. The CDR3 DNA reads as TGTGCCAGCAACAGGGAAAAGGCCGGGGAGCTGTTTTTT.

The chain couples TRBV7-9 to TRBJ2-7; TRBD1 matches at 7 bases. Unmatched junction bases numbered 6, after V lost 5 bases and J lost 2 bases. Per germline, CDR1 SEHNR and CDR2 FQNEAQ (reference sequence). The CDR3 covers 14 residues. For the CDR3, the DNA is TGTGCCAGCAGCATCGGACAGGCCGCCTACGAGCAGTACTTC. This sequence encodes CASSIGQAAYEQYF.

The chain couples TRBV27 to TRBJ2-7, with TRBD1 matching over 7 bases. This CDR3 is built from 14 residues. The V segment lost 5 bases and the J segment 4 bases; nucleotides outside the gene matches: 8. From germline, CDR1 is MNHEY and CDR2 SMNVEV (reference sequence). CDR3 residues: CASSERDRDYEQYF. The DNA of the CDR3 is TGTGCCAGCAGTGAACGAGACAGGGATTACGAGCAGTACTTC.

The gene calls are TRBV9 and TRBJ2-5; 11 nucleotides agree with TRBD2. Unmatched junction bases numbered 4, after V lost 1 base and J lost 5 bases. In germline, CDR1 is SGDLS, CDR2 YYNGEE. The CDR3 is made up of 15 amino acids. CDR3 residues: CASSVRLAGWETQYF. CDR3 nucleotide sequence: TGTGCCAGCAGCGTAAGACTAGCGGGGTGGGAGACCCAGTACTTC.

The gene calls are TRBV10-3 and TRBJ1-1; perhaps TRBD1 as D (5 bases). The CDR3 runs 16 residues. V shed 3 bases and J shed 1 base, with 15 bases lying between them. Looked up from germline, CDR1 is ENHRY and CDR2 is SYGVKD. The chain's CDR3 is CAISEAGDSTNTEAFF. CDR3 DNA sequence: TGTGCCATCAGTGAAGCGGGAGACAGCACGAACACTGAAGCTTTCTTT.

The chain uses TRBV2 and TRBJ2-7; TRBD1 matches 10 bases. The trim removed 7 bases at V and 4 bases at J, leaving 7 bases unmatched. Germline V gene sequence: CDR1 SNHLY, CDR2 FYNNEI. The CDR3 length is 14 residues. In DNA form, the CDR3 reads TGTGCCAGCATGGGAAGGACAGGGGGGTACGAGCAGTACTTC. This sequence encodes CASMGRTGGYEQYF. Variable domain in full (rest from reference TRBV2 and TRBJ2-7): EPEVTQTPSHQVTQMGQEVILRCVPISNHLYFYWYRQILGQKVEFLVSFYNNEISEKSEIFDDQFSVERPDGSNFTLKIRSTKLEDSAMYFCASMGRTGGYEQYFGPGTRLTVT.

V is TRBV12-5 and J is TRBJ1-1; 9 positions match TRBD1. Germline loops: CDR1 LGHNT, CDR2 FRNRAP. This CDR3 comprises 13 residues. J was trimmed by 3 bases and V by 10 bases; bases with no gene match: 6. This chain's CDR3 is CATDRGLDTEAFF. CDR3 bases: TGTGCTACCGACAGGGGGTTGGACACTGAAGCTTTCTTT.

The V call is TRBV2, the J call TRBJ2-1, with 8 bases identical to TRBD2. V trimming: 1 base; J trimming: 8 bases; junction bases outside the gene matches: 10. Germline V gives CDR1 SNHLY, CDR2 FYNNEI. The CDR3 totals 16 residues. The CDR3 DNA sequence: TGTGCCAGCAGTGAAGTGCCTGCGGGAGGAGTTGATGAGCAGTTCTTC. This encodes CASSEVPAGGVDEQFF.

V is TRBV25-1 and J is TRBJ1-2; no clear D gene. Deletions cut 8 bases from V and 4 bases from J, with 11 bases between. CDR3 size: 12 residues. Germline values: CDR1 MGHDK, CDR2 SYGVNS. The CDR3 sequence: CASALGSYGYTF. The CDR3 DNA follows: TGTGCCAGCGCCTTGGGGAGCTATGGCTACACCTTC.

The chain employs TRBV15 and TRBJ2-7; 14 nucleotides agree with TRBD2. The CDR3 contains 16 residues. Germline V gene sequence: CDR1 LNHNV, CDR2 YYDKDF (reference sequence). V was pared by 0 bases and J by 5 bases, with 3 bases of the junction left unmatched. CDR3 residues: CATSRDRTSGRNEQYF. CDR3 sequence (DNA): TGTGCCACCAGCAGAGATAGGACTAGCGGGAGGAACGAGCAGTACTTC.